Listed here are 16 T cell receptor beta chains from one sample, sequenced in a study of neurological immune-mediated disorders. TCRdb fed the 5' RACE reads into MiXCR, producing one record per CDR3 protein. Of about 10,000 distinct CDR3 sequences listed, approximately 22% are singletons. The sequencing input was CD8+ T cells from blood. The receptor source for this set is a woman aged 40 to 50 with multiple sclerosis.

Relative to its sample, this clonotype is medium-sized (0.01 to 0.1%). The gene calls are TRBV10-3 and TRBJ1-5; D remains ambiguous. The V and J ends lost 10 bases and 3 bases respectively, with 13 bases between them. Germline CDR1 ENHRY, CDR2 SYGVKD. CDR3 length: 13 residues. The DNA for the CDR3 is TGTGCCACCAGGTCCCCCTTCAATCAGCCCCAGCATTTT. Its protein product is CATRSPFNQPQHF.

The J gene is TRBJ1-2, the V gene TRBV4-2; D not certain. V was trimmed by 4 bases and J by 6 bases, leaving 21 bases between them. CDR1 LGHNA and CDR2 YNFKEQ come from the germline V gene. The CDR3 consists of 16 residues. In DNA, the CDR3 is TGTGCCAGCAGCCTCCCAAGGACGGGAGATTTCAATGGCTACACCTTC. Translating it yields CASSLPRTGDFNGYTF.

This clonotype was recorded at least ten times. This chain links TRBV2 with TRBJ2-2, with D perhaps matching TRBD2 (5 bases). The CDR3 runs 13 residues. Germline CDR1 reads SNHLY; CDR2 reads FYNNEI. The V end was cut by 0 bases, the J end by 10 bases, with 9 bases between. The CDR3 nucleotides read TGTGCCAGCAGTGAAGCGCCCGGGGAGGAGCTGTTTTTT. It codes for CASSEAPGEELFF.

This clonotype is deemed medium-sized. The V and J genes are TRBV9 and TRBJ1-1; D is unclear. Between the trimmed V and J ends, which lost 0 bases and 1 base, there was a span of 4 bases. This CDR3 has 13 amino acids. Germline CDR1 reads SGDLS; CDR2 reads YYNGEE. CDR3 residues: CASSVGRNTEAFF. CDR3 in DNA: TGTGCCAGCAGCGTAGGCCGGAACACTGAAGCTTTCTTT.

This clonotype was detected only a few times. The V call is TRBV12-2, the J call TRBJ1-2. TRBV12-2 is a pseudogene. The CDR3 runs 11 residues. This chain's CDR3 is CASRFSGGYTF. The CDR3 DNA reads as TGTGCAAGTCGCTTCTCTGGGGGCTACACCTTC.

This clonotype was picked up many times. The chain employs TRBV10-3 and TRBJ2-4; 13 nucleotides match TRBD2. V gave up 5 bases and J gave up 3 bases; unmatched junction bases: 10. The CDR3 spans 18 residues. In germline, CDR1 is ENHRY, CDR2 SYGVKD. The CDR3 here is CAISRGLAGVMGKNIQYF. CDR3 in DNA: TGTGCCATCAGTAGAGGACTAGCGGGGGTAATGGGCAAAAACATTCAGTACTTC.

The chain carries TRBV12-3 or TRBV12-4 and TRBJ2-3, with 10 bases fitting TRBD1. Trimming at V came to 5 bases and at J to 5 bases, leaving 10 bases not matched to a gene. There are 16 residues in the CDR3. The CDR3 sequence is CASSKFRDRGRDTQYF. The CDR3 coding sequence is TGTGCCAGCAGTAAGTTCCGGGACAGGGGTAGAGATACGCAGTATTTT.

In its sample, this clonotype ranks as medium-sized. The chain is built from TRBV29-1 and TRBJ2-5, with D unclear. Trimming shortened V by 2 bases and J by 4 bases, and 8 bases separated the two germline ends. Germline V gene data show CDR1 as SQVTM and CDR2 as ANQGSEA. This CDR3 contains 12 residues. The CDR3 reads CSVESAPETQYF. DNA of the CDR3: TGCAGCGTTGAATCCGCCCCAGAGACCCAGTACTTC.

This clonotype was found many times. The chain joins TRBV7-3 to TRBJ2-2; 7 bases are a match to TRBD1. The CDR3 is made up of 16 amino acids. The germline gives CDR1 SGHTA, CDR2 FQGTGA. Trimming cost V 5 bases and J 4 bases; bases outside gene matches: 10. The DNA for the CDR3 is TGTGCCAGCAGCAATGGGACAGTCCCTAGCACCGGGGAGCTGTTTTTT. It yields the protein CASSNGTVPSTGELFF.

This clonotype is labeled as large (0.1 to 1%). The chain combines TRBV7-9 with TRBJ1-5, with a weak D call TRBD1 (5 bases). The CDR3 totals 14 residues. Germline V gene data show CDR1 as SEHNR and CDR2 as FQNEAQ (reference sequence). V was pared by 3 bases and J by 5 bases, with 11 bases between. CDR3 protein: CASSLSTADQPQHF. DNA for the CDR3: TGTGCCAGCAGCTTGTCGACAGCGGATCAGCCCCAGCATTTT.

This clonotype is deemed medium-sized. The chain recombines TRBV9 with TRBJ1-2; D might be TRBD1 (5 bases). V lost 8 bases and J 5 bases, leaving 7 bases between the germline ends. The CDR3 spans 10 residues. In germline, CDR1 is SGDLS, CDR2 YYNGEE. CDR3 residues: CASGGYGYTF. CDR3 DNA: TGTGCCAGTGGGGGGTATGGCTACACCTTC.

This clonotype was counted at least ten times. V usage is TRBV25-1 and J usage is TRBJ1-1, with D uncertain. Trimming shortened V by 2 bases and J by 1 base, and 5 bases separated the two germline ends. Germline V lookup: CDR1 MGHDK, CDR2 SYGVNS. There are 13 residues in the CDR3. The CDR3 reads CASSETTNTEAFF. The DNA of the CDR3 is TGTGCCAGCAGTGAAACTACGAACACTGAAGCTTTCTTT.

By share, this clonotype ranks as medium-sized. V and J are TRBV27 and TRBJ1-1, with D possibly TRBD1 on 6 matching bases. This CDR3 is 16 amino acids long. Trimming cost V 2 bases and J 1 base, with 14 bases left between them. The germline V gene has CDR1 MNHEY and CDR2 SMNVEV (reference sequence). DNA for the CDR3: TGTGCCAGCAGTTTAAGTGGGGGGACAACGAACACTGAAGCTTTCTTT. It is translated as CASSLSGGTTNTEAFF.

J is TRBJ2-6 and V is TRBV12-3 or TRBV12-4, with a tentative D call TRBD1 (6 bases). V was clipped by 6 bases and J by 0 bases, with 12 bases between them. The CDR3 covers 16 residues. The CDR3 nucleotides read TGTGCCAGCAGCCGAGGACAGTTCTCTGGGGCCAACGTCCTGACTTTC. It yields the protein CASSRGQFSGANVLTF.

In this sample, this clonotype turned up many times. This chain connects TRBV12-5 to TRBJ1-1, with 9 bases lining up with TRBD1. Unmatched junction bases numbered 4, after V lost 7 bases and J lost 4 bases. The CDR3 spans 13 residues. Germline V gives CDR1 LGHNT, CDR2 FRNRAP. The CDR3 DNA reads TGTGCTAGTGCCCTGACAGGGGGCACTGAAGCTTTCTTT. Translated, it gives CASALTGGTEAFF.

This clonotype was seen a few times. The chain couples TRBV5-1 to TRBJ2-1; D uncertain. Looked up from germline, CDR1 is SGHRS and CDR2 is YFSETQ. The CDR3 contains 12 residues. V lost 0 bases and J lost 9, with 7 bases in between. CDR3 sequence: CASSLAGAEQFF. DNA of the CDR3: TGCGCCAGCAGCTTGGCAGGAGCTGAGCAGTTCTTC.